A selection of T cell receptor beta chains follows, all from one sample in a study of T cell responses to AZD1222 COVID-19 vaccine. TCRdb keeps only in-frame clones here, not all; method: immunoSEQ multiplex PCR. The table includes about 140,000 clones, around 92% detected once. The sequences come from peripheral blood, collected on day 0 of AZD1222 vaccination. These receptors came from an adult in good health. The CDR3 runs from the conserved cysteine through the conserved F or W. The order of the fields is CDR3 DNA, CDR3 protein, V gene, J gene, clone size, D gene. D genes are given only for firm matches. Clone size, where shown, is once, few, many, or a class for clones that have expanded.

cdr3_nt: TGTGCCAGCAGTATAACCCGGCAGGGAAGACCGTACTTC
cdr3_aa: CASSITRQGRPYF
v_call: TRBV5-6
j_call: TRBJ2-7
clone_size: NA
d_call: NA

cdr3_nt: TGTGCCAGCAGTTCGACAGGGGTCAATCAGCCCCAGCATTTT
cdr3_aa: CASSSTGVNQPQHF
v_call: TRBV7-9
j_call: TRBJ1-5
clone_size: once
d_call: TRBD1

cdr3_nt: TGTGCCAGCAGCTTAGAGGGAGGACTAGCCAAAAACATTCAGTACTTC
cdr3_aa: CASSLEGGLAKNIQYF
v_call: TRBV11-1
j_call: TRBJ2-4
clone_size: NA
d_call: NA

cdr3_nt: TGTGCCAGCAGCTTAGTTGACTGGTATAGCACAGATACGCAGTATTTT
cdr3_aa: CASSLVDWYSTDTQYF
v_call: TRBV7-2
j_call: TRBJ2-3
clone_size: NA
d_call: NA

cdr3_nt: TGCGCCAGCAGCCAAGGACAGGCGTCTGAAGCTTTCTTT
cdr3_aa: CASSQGQASEAFF
v_call: TRBV4-1
j_call: TRBJ1-1
clone_size: NA
d_call: NA

cdr3_nt: TGCGCCAGCAGCCAAGAAGACGGGGACAGCACAGATACGCAGTATTTT
cdr3_aa: CASSQEDGDSTDTQYF
v_call: TRBV4-3
j_call: TRBJ2-3
clone_size: NA
d_call: NA

cdr3_nt: TGTGCCAGCAGCTTAGAAGGCGCCGGCTCCTACAATGAGCAGTTCTTC
cdr3_aa: CASSLEGAGSYNEQFF
v_call: TRBV7-9
j_call: TRBJ2-1
clone_size: NA
d_call: NA

cdr3_nt: TGTGCCAGCGCCGGGTTAGAGAGTACCGGGGAGCTGTTTTTT
cdr3_aa: CASAGLESTGELFF
v_call: TRBV6-5
j_call: TRBJ2-2
clone_size: NA
d_call: NA

cdr3_nt: TGTGCCAGCAGCCAAGAGTACAGTGGAAACACCATATATTTT
cdr3_aa: CASSQEYSGNTIYF
v_call: TRBV4-2
j_call: TRBJ1-3
clone_size: NA
d_call: NA

cdr3_nt: TGTGCCAGCAGTGAAGGGACAGGTCCCAATGAGCAGTTCTTC
cdr3_aa: CASSEGTGPNEQFF
v_call: TRBV6-1
j_call: TRBJ2-1
clone_size: NA
d_call: TRBD1

cdr3_nt: TGTGCCACCAGCAGCGGGTCCGGGGGGTTTTACAATGAGCAGTTCTTC
cdr3_aa: CATSSGSGGFYNEQFF
v_call: TRBV15
j_call: TRBJ2-1
clone_size: NA
d_call: TRBD2

cdr3_nt: TGTGCCAGCAGCCGACTAGGGGTCGGGACCCAGTACTTC
cdr3_aa: CASSRLGVGTQYF
v_call: TRBV7-9
j_call: TRBJ2-5
clone_size: NA
d_call: NA

cdr3_nt: TGTGCCAGCAGTACCTTGGACAGGGGAACCTACGAGCAGTACTTC
cdr3_aa: CASSTLDRGTYEQYF
v_call: TRBV28
j_call: TRBJ2-7
clone_size: NA
d_call: TRBD1

cdr3_nt: TGTGCCAGCAGTGGGGGAGGGGCGAGGCCCTACAATGAGCAGTTCTTC
cdr3_aa: CASSGGGARPYNEQFF
v_call: TRBV9
j_call: TRBJ2-1
clone_size: NA
d_call: TRBD2

cdr3_nt: TGTGCCAGCAGCCTCGGGACTCAAGAGACAGCTTTCTTT
cdr3_aa: CASSLGTQETAFF
v_call: TRBV7-2
j_call: TRBJ1-1
clone_size: NA
d_call: NA

cdr3_nt: TGTGCCAGCAGCTTATTAGGGGCCGGGGAGCTGTTTTTT
cdr3_aa: CASSLLGAGELFF
v_call: TRBV7-9
j_call: TRBJ2-2
clone_size: NA
d_call: NA